Each of the 6 T cell receptor beta chains below was sequenced from the same sample in a study of blood T cell repertoires in COVID-19. The method was immunoSEQ multiplex PCR; TCRdb's version includes in-frame clones alone and lacks a portion of them. The sample lists 320,000 or so clones; about 90% were seen once. Sequencing used PBMCs or T cells enriched from blood (not recorded which). These TCRs come from a woman aged 25 to 39 who had recovered from COVID-19.

This chain's CDR3 is CASSEQRTARGYTF. In nucleotides, the CDR3 is TGTGCCAGCAGTGAACAAAGGACTGCGAGGGGCTACACCTTC. The V gene is TRBV6-1, the J gene TRBJ1-2; D is unclear. CDR1 MNHNS and CDR2 SASEGT come from the germline V gene. This CDR3 region has 14 residues. Trimming cost V 2 bases and J 8 bases, with 15 bases left between them.

The chain combines TRBV28 with TRBJ1-2; D not certain. The CDR3 spans 14 residues. V lost 4 bases to trimming and J lost 2 bases, with 11 bases between them. Germline V lookup: CDR1 MDHEN, CDR2 SYDVKM. CDR3 in amino acids: CASSSPAGNYGYTF. The CDR3 DNA reads TGTGCCAGCAGTTCCCCGGCCGGGAACTATGGCTACACCTTC.

The chain couples TRBV10-3 to TRBJ1-1, with a possible D match to TRBD1 (6 bases). The V and J ends lost 2 bases and 1 base respectively, with 14 bases between them. CDR1 and CDR2 (germline): ENHRY, SYGVKD. The CDR3 is made up of 16 amino acids. Written as DNA, the CDR3 is TGTGCCATCAGTGAGCTCCGACGGACAGCGAACACTGAAGCTTTCTTT. Protein product: CAISELRRTANTEAFF.

There are a few counts of this clone. V and J are TRBV4-3 and TRBJ1-4, with TRBD1 identical over 7 bases. This CDR3 spans 17 amino acids. Trimming at V came to 1 base and at J to 8 bases, leaving 13 bases not matched to a gene. Germline CDR1 LGHNA, CDR2 YSLEER. The CDR3 bases are TGCGCCAGCAGCCAAGGAAGGGACAGTTACCGGGGCGAAAAACTGTTTTTT. It is translated as CASSQGRDSYRGEKLFF.

V gene TRBV20-1 combines with J gene TRBJ1-1, with D perhaps matching TRBD1 (5 bases). This CDR3 spans 15 amino acids. CDR1 and CDR2 from the germline V gene are DFQATT and SNEGSKA (reference sequence). Trimming took off 3 bases at V and 4 bases at J, with 18 bases between the two ends. The CDR3 reads CSASRGSTGGTEAFF. CDR3 in DNA: TGCAGTGCTAGTAGGGGCTCTACGGGGGGCACTGAAGCTTTCTTT.

This clone was seen only a few times. The CDR3 coding sequence is TGTGCCAGTAGTATAGGGACAGTTGCCTACGAGCAGTACTTC. Translating it yields CASSIGTVAYEQYF. The chain combines TRBV19 with TRBJ2-7; tentatively, D is TRBD1 (6 bases). CDR1 and CDR2 (germline): LNHDA, SQIVND (reference sequence). Trimming took 1 base from V and 2 from J, leaving 9 bases between them. The CDR3 is made up of 14 amino acids.